The 27 T cell receptor beta chains below were found in one sample sequenced in a study of T cells after yellow fever vaccination. TCRdb used MiXCR to reprocess the 5' RACE reads, holding one entry per CDR3 protein. The sample shows around 250,000 distinct CDR3 sequences, around 5.2% of them seen only once. The source was CD4+ T cells sorted from PBMCs, collected on the day of the yellow fever booster vaccination. The receptor source for this set is a man between 18 and 35 years old who received the YFV17D yellow fever vaccine.

The gene calls are TRBV20-1 and TRBJ2-1; TRBD1 might be the D (6 bases). With 5 bases removed from V and 3 bases from J, the gap between germline ends came to 14 bases. CDR3 length: 14 residues. From germline, CDR1 is DFQATT and CDR2 SNEGSKA (reference sequence). Written as DNA, the CDR3 is TGCAGTGCTGGTACAGGGTCAAGCTACAATGAGCAGTTCTTC. Its translation is CSAGTGSSYNEQFF.

The V gene is TRBV7-2, the J gene TRBJ2-4; D is uncertain. The CDR3 is 15 amino acids. CDR1 is SGHTA, CDR2 FQGNSA, per germline. V lost 2 bases and J lost 1, with 9 bases in between. The CDR3 loop reads CASSLKSGAKNIQYF. CDR3 coding DNA: TGTGCCAGCAGCTTAAAGTCTGGGGCCAAAAACATTCAGTACTTC.

The chain links TRBV20-1 to TRBJ2-3; 13 bases are a match to TRBD2. Germline V gives CDR1 DFQATT, CDR2 SNEGSKA (reference sequence). With 6 bases clipped from V and 1 base from J, the junction kept 13 bases outside the gene matches. CDR3 length: 18 amino acids. The CDR3 region has the DNA TGCAGTGCCACGGTAACTAGCGGGGGGGCCACGGGCACAGATACGCAGTATTTT. Amino acid sequence: CSATVTSGGATGTDTQYF.

V and J are TRBV2 and TRBJ2-7; D may correspond to TRBD1 or TRBD2 (5 bases each). The CDR3 has 14 residues. With 10 bases removed from V and 0 bases from J, the gap between germline ends came to 16 bases. The V gene's germline CDR1 is SNHLY and CDR2 FYNNEI. The CDR3 region is CATTPGRSSYEQYF. Written as DNA, the CDR3 is TGTGCCACTACGCCGGGACGGAGCTCCTACGAGCAGTACTTC.

This clonotype has ten or more counts. The chain has TRBV5-1 and TRBJ2-1, with TRBD2 matching 10 bases. J gave up 7 bases and V 5 bases, and 18 bases lay outside the gene matches. The CDR3 loop spans 18 amino acids. Germline V gene data show CDR1 as SGHRS and CDR2 as YFSETQ. The CDR3 spells CASSRASGGPPGVNEQFF. The CDR3 DNA sequence: TGCGCCAGCAGTAGGGCTAGCGGGGGACCACCGGGAGTAAATGAGCAGTTCTTC.

This clonotype appeared many times. The chain has TRBV7-2 and TRBJ2-5, with D perhaps matching TRBD1 or TRBD2 (6 bases each). The V and J ends lost 1 base and 4 bases respectively, with 16 bases between them. Germline loops: CDR1 SGHTA, CDR2 FQGNSA. The CDR3 contains 16 residues. CDR3 protein: CASSLEGGGGLETQYF. The CDR3 DNA sequence: TGTGCCAGCAGCTTAGAAGGAGGGGGTGGTTTAGAGACCCAGTACTTC.

In its sample, this clonotype was seen many times. J is TRBJ2-1 and V is TRBV6-5; TRBD2 matches at 8 bases. V lost 8 bases to trimming and J lost 9 bases; unmatched junction nucleotides: 15. Germline CDR1 reads MNHEY; CDR2 reads SVGAGI. There are 15 residues in the CDR3. The CDR3 is CASGRAAGGFSEQFF. The DNA of the CDR3 is TGTGCCAGCGGGAGGGCTGCGGGAGGTTTTAGTGAGCAGTTCTTC.

This chain connects TRBV4-3 to TRBJ2-5, with 7 bases identical to TRBD1. The germline V gene encodes CDR1 LGHNA and CDR2 YSLEER. J lost 2 bases, V lost 4 bases, and 10 bases had no gene match. The CDR3 spans 16 residues. The DNA of the CDR3 is TGCGCCAGCAGCCCAGCTAGGACCAGGGGGCAAGAGACCCAGTACTTC. Translated: CASSPARTRGQETQYF.

The chain is built from TRBV5-6 and TRBJ1-4; D ambiguous. Between the trimmed V and J ends, which lost 3 bases and 7 bases, there was a span of 16 bases. This CDR3 comprises 15 residues. Germline lookup yields CDR1 SGHDT and CDR2 YYEEEE. The CDR3 protein is CASSSVAEGGEKLFF. CDR3 DNA: TGTGCCAGCAGCTCGGTTGCTGAGGGCGGTGAAAAACTGTTTTTT.

A few counts support this clonotype. The chain couples TRBV20-1 to TRBJ1-1; D unclear. The CDR3 has 12 residues. Germline assignment: CDR1 DFQATT and CDR2 SNEGSKA (reference sequence). With 3 bases removed from V and 2 bases from J, the gap between germline ends came to 7 bases. CDR3 loop: CSARLQNTEAFF. The CDR3 DNA reads as TGCAGTGCTAGGCTGCAAAACACTGAAGCTTTCTTT.

This clonotype was seen at least ten times. The genes are TRBV29-1 and TRBJ2-1; 8 positions match TRBD1. The V and J ends lost 7 bases and 8 bases, in that order; junction bases with no gene match: 4. The CDR3 is 11 amino acids. Germline CDR1 and CDR2: SQVTM and ANQGSEA. The DNA for the CDR3 is TGCAGCGCATACAGGGGGGATGAGCAGTTCTTC. Translated, it gives CSAYRGDEQFF.

This clonotype was counted between two and nine times. The chain combines TRBV20-1 with TRBJ1-5; D is ambiguous. V lost 2 bases and J lost 4, with 12 bases in between. Germline V gene data show CDR1 as DFQATT and CDR2 as SNEGSKA (reference sequence). There are 14 residues in the CDR3. CDR3 region: CSARNYPANQPQHF. The DNA for the CDR3 is TGCAGTGCTAGAAACTACCCCGCAAATCAGCCCCAGCATTTT.

This clonotype was picked up many times. The chain carries TRBV24-1 and TRBJ2-5; D may match TRBD1 or TRBD2 (5 bases each). Germline V lookup: CDR1 KGHDR, CDR2 SFDVKD. Trimming removed 3 bases at V and 5 bases at J, with 30 bases between. The CDR3 covers 20 residues. In nucleotides, the CDR3 is TGTGCCACCAGTGATCAATCCTCGGCGACGGGGCCGGGAAATAAGGAGACCCAGTACTTC. Translating it yields CATSDQSSATGPGNKETQYF.

This chain connects TRBV7-2 to TRBJ2-1; D is perhaps TRBD1 (5 bases). The CDR3 length is 16 residues. Germline loops: CDR1 SGHTA, CDR2 FQGNSA. V shed 2 bases and J shed 2 bases, with 13 bases lying between them. The CDR3 region is CASSLRARGAYNEQFF. The DNA for the CDR3 is TGTGCCAGCAGCTTAAGGGCAAGGGGCGCCTACAATGAGCAGTTCTTC.

The J gene is TRBJ2-7, the V gene TRBV30, with TRBD1 identical over 12 bases. Germline V CDR1 and CDR2: GTSNPN, SVGIG (reference sequence). There are 14 residues in the CDR3. V shed 4 bases and J 4 bases; nucleotides not matched to a gene: 5. The CDR3 bases are TGTGCCTGGAAAACGGGACAGGGGGCTTACGAGCAGTACTTC. Amino acids: CAWKTGQGAYEQYF.

This clonotype was recorded a few times. The J gene is TRBJ2-7, the V gene TRBV7-2; no clear D. Trimming left V 3 bases short and J 7 bases short, with 16 bases between. The CDR3 is 14 residues long. The germline gives CDR1 SGHTA, CDR2 FQGNSA. The DNA of the CDR3 is TGTGCCAGCAGCTTGCAGGTGTCCCAGAGGGAGCAGTACTTC. Encoded protein: CASSLQVSQREQYF.

DNA for the CDR3: TGTGCCAGCAGTTTCTCCGGCGGGGGGTACAATGAGCAGTTCTTC. This codes for CASSFSGGGYNEQFF. The rearrangement joins TRBV12-3 or TRBV12-4 to TRBJ2-1; 8 nucleotides agree with TRBD2. The CDR3 extends over 15 amino acids. Unmatched junction bases numbered 5, after V lost 3 bases and J lost 4 bases.

This clonotype was seen more than once but under ten times. The rearrangement joins TRBV20-1 to TRBJ2-7; weak D call: TRBD2 (6 bases). Trimming removed 5 bases from V and 1 base from J, with 15 bases in between. Per the germline V gene, CDR1 is DFQATT and CDR2 is SNEGSKA (reference sequence). The CDR3 totals 14 residues. CDR3 protein: CSARRRDRSYEQYF. The CDR3 bases are TGCAGTGCTCGAAGGCGGGACCGATCCTACGAGCAGTACTTC.

This clonotype was detected ten times or more. The chain employs TRBV2 and TRBJ2-3, with D uncertain. This CDR3 has 12 residues. CDR1 and CDR2 (germline): SNHLY, FYNNEI. V lost 2 bases to trimming and J lost 4 bases, with 4 bases between them. The CDR3 protein is CASSEQSDTQYF. In DNA form, the CDR3 reads TGTGCCAGCAGTGAACAGTCAGATACGCAGTATTTT. Looking up the rest from reference TRBV2 and TRBJ2-3 gives the full variable domain: EPEVTQTPSHQVTQMGQEVILRCVPISNHLYFYWYRQILGQKVEFLVSFYNNEISEKSEIFDDQFSVERPDGSNFTLKIRSTKLEDSAMYFCASSEQSDTQYFGPGTRLTVL.

This clonotype showed up just a few times. The V gene is TRBV5-1, the J gene TRBJ2-5; TRBD2 agrees at 9 bases. The V segment lost 5 bases and the J segment 4 bases; nucleotides outside the gene matches: 3. The CDR3 totals 13 residues. Germline V gene data show CDR1 as SGHRS and CDR2 as YFSETQ. DNA of the CDR3: TGCGCCAGCAGTTATAGCGGGGGAGAGACCCAGTACTTC. Its translation is CASSYSGGETQYF.

This clonotype was seen a handful of times. The chain couples TRBV20-1 to TRBJ2-2, with D unresolved. Germline-derived CDR1 and CDR2 are DFQATT and SNEGSKA (reference sequence). There are 10 residues in the CDR3. V lost 6 bases and J 6 bases, leaving 5 bases between the germline ends. The CDR3 is CSARSGELFF. The CDR3 DNA follows: TGCAGTGCCAGGTCCGGGGAGCTGTTTTTT.

The rearrangement joins TRBV20-1 to TRBJ1-2; D is possibly TRBD1 (6 bases). Germline V gene lookup returns CDR1 DFQATT and CDR2 SNEGSKA (reference sequence). The V end lost 3 bases, the J end lost 3 bases, and 11 bases lay between the germline ends. This CDR3 region has 13 residues. CDR3 loop: CSASVTGHYGYTF. The CDR3 nucleotides read TGCAGTGCTAGCGTGACAGGCCACTATGGCTACACCTTC.

This clonotype was detected many times. The chain combines TRBV5-1 with TRBJ2-3; D gene uncertain. This CDR3 comprises 13 residues. The V end lost 0 bases, the J end lost 1 base, and 3 bases lay between the germline ends. The germline V gene has CDR1 SGHRS and CDR2 YFSETQ. CDR3 DNA: TGCGCCAGCAGCTTGGAGCGCACAGATACGCAGTATTTT. Translating it yields CASSLERTDTQYF. The whole variable domain, filled in from reference TRBV5-1 and TRBJ2-3, reads KAGVTQTPRYLIKTRGQQVTLSCSPISGHRSVSWYQQTPGQGLQFLFEYFSETQRNKGNFPGRFSGRQFSNSRSEMNVSTLELGDSALYLCASSLERTDTQYFGPGTRLTVL.

This clonotype was seen more than once but under ten times. This chain connects TRBV18 to TRBJ2-1; D unresolved. The germline gives CDR1 KGHSH, CDR2 LQKENI. V was cut by 2 bases and J by 8 bases, with 4 bases left in between. The CDR3 spans 11 residues. CDR3 coding DNA: TGTGCCAGCTCACCATATGATGAGCAGTTCTTC. Translation gives CASSPYDEQFF.

Many counts were recorded for this clonotype. This chain joins TRBV7-9 and TRBJ2-5, with D unclear. This CDR3 contains 13 residues. V shed 5 bases and J shed 7 bases, with 14 bases lying between them. CDR1 is SEHNR and CDR2 is FQNEAQ in the germline V gene (reference sequence). In DNA, the CDR3 is TGTGCCAGCAGCCTGGGCGGCTCCGGGACCCAGTACTTC. This sequence encodes CASSLGGSGTQYF.

The table lists this clonotype with many counts. V is TRBV6-2 or TRBV6-3 and J is TRBJ1-1, with a weak D call TRBD1 (6 bases). Germline V gives CDR1 MNHEY, CDR2 SVGEGT. V was trimmed by 0 bases and J by 14 bases, leaving 16 bases between them. This CDR3 is 13 amino acids long. This CDR3 is CASSYSISGATFF. The CDR3 DNA follows: TGTGCCAGCAGTTACTCGATCTCGGGGGCTACCTTCTTT.

This clonotype was seen a few times. The rearrangement links TRBV29-1 to TRBJ2-5; D possibly corresponds to TRBD1 (6 bases). CDR3 length equals 12 residues. In germline, CDR1 is SQVTM, CDR2 ANQGSEA. Trimming shortened V by 4 bases and J by 7 bases, and 13 bases separated the two germline ends. The CDR3 DNA reads as TGCAGCGTTGGATTAACAGGGACGACCCAGTACTTC. Amino acids: CSVGLTGTTQYF.